Presented here are 30 T cell receptor beta chains from one specimen sequenced in a study of OX40 agonist ivuxolimab in advanced cancers. The repertoire was sequenced with immunoSEQ multiplex PCR; TCRdb's copy has only in-frame clones and lacks some. The sample yields roughly 87,000 clones, just over 90% seen once. The material sequenced was CD4+ or CD8+ T cells sorted from blood, taken in a trial of the OX40 agonist ivuxolimab. Receptors originate from an adult with an advanced solid tumor such as melanoma, head and neck, liver or kidney cancer.

The chain carries TRBV4-3 and TRBJ2-7, with D possibly TRBD2 on 5 matching bases. The CDR3 totals 13 residues. V was trimmed by 3 bases and J by 8 bases, leaving 14 bases between them. CDR1 and CDR2 from the germline V gene are LGHNA and YSLEER. The CDR3 DNA sequence: TGCGCCAGCAGCCAGTCACGGGGTCAGAAGCAGTACTTC. Translated, it gives CASSQSRGQKQYF.

The J gene is TRBJ1-1, the V gene TRBV5-1; 7 positions match TRBD1. V was clipped by 4 bases and J by 4 bases; unmatched bases: 10. The CDR3 totals 15 residues. Germline CDR1 reads SGHRS; CDR2 reads YFSETQ. The CDR3 sequence: CASSHGVQGPTEAFF. CDR3 nucleotide sequence: TGCGCCAGCAGCCACGGGGTACAGGGGCCCACTGAAGCTTTCTTT.

The V gene is TRBV7-2, the J gene TRBJ2-1; D possibly corresponds to TRBD2 (7 bases). This CDR3 has 15 residues. From germline, CDR1 is SGHTA and CDR2 FQGNSA. V was pared by 2 bases and J by 7 bases, with 15 bases between. The CDR3 protein is CASSLTGGPRNEQFF. CDR3 bases: TGTGCCAGCAGCTTAACGGGGGGCCCCCGGAATGAGCAGTTCTTC.

The rearrangement joins TRBV9 to TRBJ1-2, with D possibly TRBD1 on 5 matching bases. The CDR3 consists of 16 residues. Trimming removed 0 bases from V and 5 bases from J, with 17 bases in between. Germline lookup yields CDR1 SGDLS and CDR2 YYNGEE. The CDR3 nucleotides read TGTGCCAGCAGCGTAGAGGTCCAGGGAACCTTGTATGGCTACACCTTC. Translating gives CASSVEVQGTLYGYTF.

This clone was picked up one time. This rearrangement joins TRBV27 to TRBJ2-1, with D possibly TRBD2 on 6 matching bases. V lost 5 bases, J lost 8 bases, and 19 bases lay in between. This CDR3 has 15 amino acids. Germline CDR1 is MNHEY and CDR2 is SMNVEV (reference sequence). CDR3 in amino acids: CASSETNGRVDEQFF. The CDR3 DNA reads as TGTGCCAGCAGTGAGACCAACGGGAGAGTGGATGAGCAGTTCTTC.

The gene calls are TRBV5-1 and TRBJ1-4, with 9 positions matching TRBD1. J gave up 0 bases and V 1 base, and 7 bases lay outside the gene matches. The CDR3 sequence is 18 residues long. Per the germline V gene, CDR1 is SGHRS and CDR2 is YFSETQ. CDR3 bases: TGCGCCAGCAGCTTGTATGGGACAGGGATTGCAACTAATGAAAAACTGTTTTTT. Its translation: CASSLYGTGIATNEKLFF. The full variable domain, its missing parts supplied by reference TRBV5-1 and TRBJ1-4, is KAGVTQTPRYLIKTRGQQVTLSCSPISGHRSVSWYQQTPGQGLQFLFEYFSETQRNKGNFPGRFSGRQFSNSRSEMNVSTLELGDSALYLCASSLYGTGIATNEKLFFGSGTQLSVL.

This clone was seen a single time. The chain links TRBV27 to TRBJ2-1; 7 bases are shared with TRBD1. CDR3 size: 16 residues. Trimming at V came to 5 bases and at J to 5 bases, leaving 12 bases not matched to a gene. Per the germline V gene, CDR1 is MNHEY and CDR2 is SMNVEV (reference sequence). The CDR3 loop is CASSTRSLGGNNEQFF. The CDR3 nucleotides read TGTGCCAGCAGTACCCGATCTCTAGGGGGCAACAATGAGCAGTTCTTC.

V and J are TRBV18 and TRBJ1-5, with D unresolved. This CDR3 comprises 15 residues. The germline V gene has CDR1 KGHSH and CDR2 LQKENI. With 3 bases removed from V and 4 bases from J, the gap between germline ends came to 13 bases. In nucleotides, the CDR3 is TGTGCCAGCTCACCCGCAACTGAACAGAATCAGCCCCAGCATTTT. Protein product: CASSPATEQNQPQHF.

V gene TRBV10-3 combines with J gene TRBJ2-2; 8 bases align to TRBD1. CDR3 length equals 16 residues. J was trimmed by 4 bases and V by 7 bases; bases with no gene match: 11. The V gene's germline CDR1 is ENHRY and CDR2 SYGVKD. The CDR3 here is CAITTGQVISTGELFF. The CDR3 DNA follows: TGTGCCATCACCACGGGACAGGTCATTTCCACCGGGGAGCTGTTTTTT.

This chain joins TRBV5-1 and TRBJ1-3; D is undetermined. Between the trimmed V and J ends, which lost 0 bases and 1 base, there was a span of 8 bases. There are 15 residues in the CDR3. Germline V gene lookup returns CDR1 SGHRS and CDR2 YFSETQ. In DNA form, the CDR3 reads TGCGCCAGCAGCTTGGAAGGCAATTCTGGAAACACCATATATTTT. Amino acid sequence: CASSLEGNSGNTIYF.

The chain uses TRBV7-2 and TRBJ1-5; D unclear. This CDR3 is built from 15 residues. The V end lost 3 bases, the J end lost 0 bases, and 9 bases lay between the germline ends. The germline V gene encodes CDR1 SGHTA and CDR2 FQGNSA. The CDR3 loop reads CASSLGSLSNQPQHF. DNA for the CDR3: TGTGCCAGCAGCTTGGGTTCACTTAGCAATCAGCCCCAGCATTTT.

Here the CDR3 DNA reads TGTGCCAGAAGATTGAAGGAGGCTACGGACTATGGCTACACCTTC. This codes for CARRLKEATDYGYTF. The V call is TRBV5-3, the J call TRBJ1-2, with D unclear. TRBV5-3 is marked as an open reading frame, function uncertain. The CDR3 is 15 amino acids. The germline V and J ends were trimmed by 5 bases and 3 bases, with 17 bases remaining between them.

The chain employs TRBV19 and TRBJ1-1, with 7 positions matching TRBD1. The CDR3 length is 14 residues. The V segment lost 3 bases and the J segment 11 bases; nucleotides outside the gene matches: 12. CDR1 is LNHDA, CDR2 SQIVND, per germline (reference sequence). The CDR3, as DNA: TGTGCCAGTAGTATCACTACAGGGGTCGCGGTGGCTTTCTTT. Residues: CASSITTGVAVAFF.

This clone was seen just once. The chain carries TRBV18 and TRBJ2-5; 8 bases agree with TRBD2. Germline assignment: CDR1 KGHSH and CDR2 LQKENI. V dropped 3 bases and J dropped 5; count of bases not matched to a gene: 2. This CDR3 comprises 13 residues. The CDR3 spells CASSPGLVETQYF. CDR3 bases: TGTGCCAGCTCACCGGGACTAGTGGAGACCCAGTACTTC.

This chain joins TRBV12-2 and TRBJ1-1; TRBD1, as called in the table, went unchecked against the DNA. TRBV12-2 is an annotated pseudogene. The CDR3 is 16 amino acids. CDR3 bases: TGTGCAAGTCGCTCAACAGGGAACCTTATGAACACTGAAGCTTTCTTT. Amino acid sequence: CASRSTGNLMNTEAFF.

The chain recombines TRBV5-5 with TRBJ2-2, with D unclear. Germline CDR1 and CDR2: SGHKS and YYEKEE (reference sequence). The CDR3 consists of 14 residues. The V gene lost 0 bases and the J gene lost 4 bases, with 7 bases spanning the gap. The CDR3 loop reads CASSLAPLTGELFF. The DNA for the CDR3 is TGTGCCAGCAGCTTGGCCCCTCTCACCGGGGAGCTGTTTTTT.

This clone was detected a few times. The gene calls are TRBV5-6 and TRBJ2-1; 8 bases agree with TRBD2. The CDR3 contains 16 residues. The germline V gene encodes CDR1 SGHDT and CDR2 YYEEEE. V lost 1 base, J lost 4 bases, and 7 bases stayed unmatched. CDR3 bases: TGTGCCAGCAGCTTGCTGGGACTAGGAGGATACAATGAGCAGTTCTTC. It translates to CASSLLGLGGYNEQFF.

This chain uses TRBV5-1 with TRBJ2-5; 9 nucleotides agree with TRBD2. V lost 0 bases, J lost 1 base, and 7 bases stayed unmatched. CDR1 SGHRS and CDR2 YFSETQ come from the germline V gene. The CDR3 extends over 17 amino acids. The CDR3 sequence is CASSLGLAGMGQETQYF. The CDR3, as DNA: TGCGCCAGCAGCTTGGGGCTAGCGGGGATGGGCCAAGAGACCCAGTACTTC.

This clone was found a few times. This chain uses TRBV14 with TRBJ1-1; no reliable D call. V was trimmed by 6 bases and J by 4 bases, leaving 12 bases between them. Looked up from germline, CDR1 is SGHDN and CDR2 is FVKESK. The CDR3 sequence is 13 residues long. CDR3 residues: CASSLDFITEAFF. In DNA, the CDR3 is TGTGCCAGCAGTCTCGACTTCATCACTGAAGCTTTCTTT.

The CDR3 here is CASSQDPLTFPGNTIYF. The CDR3 DNA sequence: TGTGCCAGCAGCCAAGATCCTCTGACATTCCCTGGAAACACCATATATTTT. The V call is TRBV4-2, the J call TRBJ1-3; no clear D. Germline CDR1 reads LGHNA; CDR2 reads YNFKEQ. Trimming removed 0 bases at V and 2 bases at J, with 14 bases between. The CDR3 extends over 17 amino acids.

The chain joins TRBV5-1 to TRBJ1-5; TRBD1 is a possible D gene (5 bases). Germline V lookup: CDR1 SGHRS, CDR2 YFSETQ. The CDR3 covers 14 residues. Trimming pared 4 bases from V and 6 bases from J, leaving 14 bases between. CDR3 DNA: TGCGCCAGCAGCCCGAACGGGGGTGCTCAGCCCCAGCATTTT. Its protein product is CASSPNGGAQPQHF.

The genes are TRBV5-4 and TRBJ2-5; TRBD1 aligns across 11 bases. In germline, CDR1 is SGHNT, CDR2 YYREEE (reference sequence). V lost 4 bases to trimming and J lost 0 bases; unmatched junction nucleotides: 2. The CDR3 extends over 15 amino acids. CDR3 nucleotide sequence: TGTGCCAGCAGCCGGGACAGGGGGTACCAAGAGACCCAGTACTTC. This translates into CASSRDRGYQETQYF.

V usage is TRBV9 and J usage is TRBJ2-3; D is unresolved. V was cut by 0 bases and J by 1 base, with 12 bases left in between. The CDR3 runs to 16 residues. Germline V lookup: CDR1 SGDLS, CDR2 YYNGEE. The CDR3 DNA follows: TGTGCCAGCAGCGTAGTTGGCCTCCAAGGCACAGATACGCAGTATTTT. It translates to CASSVVGLQGTDTQYF.

This clone was detected once. V and J are TRBV11-2 and TRBJ2-7, with unresolved D. The CDR3 totals 16 residues. V lost 3 bases, J lost 3 bases, and 18 bases lay in between. Germline V gene sequence: CDR1 SGHAT, CDR2 FQNNGV. CDR3 loop: CASSLDSRAAYYEQYF. The DNA of the CDR3 is TGTGCCAGCAGCTTGGATTCTCGGGCAGCCTACTACGAGCAGTACTTC.

The chain combines TRBV4-3 with TRBJ2-3, with D hard to call. Trimming took 4 bases from V and 6 from J, leaving 11 bases between them. The CDR3 is made up of 13 amino acids. CDR1 LGHNA and CDR2 YSLEER come from the germline V gene. Here the CDR3 DNA reads TGCGCCAGCAGCCGGAGCAGTGATGATACGCAGTATTTT. Its protein product is CASSRSSDDTQYF.

V usage is TRBV9 and J usage is TRBJ2-7, with D possibly TRBD1 on 5 matching bases. The CDR3 consists of 15 residues. Germline V gives CDR1 SGDLS, CDR2 YYNGEE. V was pared by 0 bases and J by 0 bases, with 10 bases between. In DNA, the CDR3 is TGTGCCAGCAGCGTAGGTTTAGGGGTCTCCTACGAGCAGTACTTC. Translation gives CASSVGLGVSYEQYF. The full variable domain, in which reference TRBV9 and TRBJ2-7 provide the parts outside the CDR3, is DSGVTQTPKHLITATGQRVTLRCSPRSGDLSVYWYQQSLDQGLQFLIQYYNGEERAKGNILERFSAQQFPDLHSELNLSSLELGDSALYFCASSVGLGVSYEQYFGPGTRLTVT.

The chain couples TRBV28 to TRBJ2-1; 9 bases fit TRBD1. The V and J ends lost 5 bases and 8 bases, in that order; junction bases with no gene match: 13. Germline V gene lookup returns CDR1 MDHEN and CDR2 SYDVKM. This CDR3 comprises 16 residues. The chain's CDR3 is CASSTPTGTGFDEQFF. In nucleotides, the CDR3 is TGTGCCAGCAGTACCCCAACCGGGACAGGGTTCGATGAGCAGTTCTTC.

The rearrangement joins TRBV9 to TRBJ2-2, with D tentatively TRBD2 (7 bases). CDR1 and CDR2 (germline): SGDLS, YYNGEE. CDR3 length equals 16 residues. V dropped 0 bases and J dropped 4 bases, with 13 bases sitting between them. In DNA form, the CDR3 reads TGTGCCAGCAGCGTAGTAGGGGCGGGGGCCACCGGGGAGCTGTTTTTT. As protein: CASSVVGAGATGELFF.

The chain employs TRBV28 and TRBJ1-1, with 8 bases matching TRBD1. V gave up 5 bases and J gave up 0 bases; unmatched junction bases: 8. The CDR3 has 16 residues. Per the germline V gene, CDR1 is MDHEN and CDR2 is SYDVKM. CDR3 sequence reads: CASSPTGGKMNTEAFF. The DNA of the CDR3 is TGTGCCAGCAGTCCCACAGGGGGGAAGATGAACACTGAAGCTTTCTTT.

This sequence joins TRBV5-4 and TRBJ2-6; TRBD1 might be the D (5 bases). V lost 5 bases to trimming and J lost 1 base, with 7 bases between them. This CDR3 is built from 14 residues. Germline V gives CDR1 SGHNT, CDR2 YYREEE (reference sequence). CDR3 DNA: TGTGCCAGCAGTAGGGGATCTGGGGCCAACGTCCTGACTTTC. It is translated as CASSRGSGANVLTF.